This T cell receptor (beta chain) was sequenced during a study of molecular identifiers for immune sequencing clone quantification. Per the germline V gene, CDR1 is MGHDK and CDR2 is SYGVNS. Trimming cost V 3 bases and J 4 bases; bases outside gene matches: 7. The CDR3 contains 15 residues. The bulk TCR libraries were made with methods described before and with listed TCR primers. MiXCR, applied by TCRdb to the PCR reads, yields one record per CDR3 protein. This table has about half a million distinct CDR3 sequences, over 20% appearing once. In its sample, this clonotype was seen many times. The chain links TRBV25-1 to TRBJ2-7, with TRBD2 identical over 9 bases. This TCR came from a human donor in good health. Some libraries in this study had Jurkat cell RNA spiked in. The sample consisted of naive CD8+ T cells from blood, with Jurkat cell RNA spiked in. The subset denotes: FACS-sorted CD8+CD4-CCR7+CD45RA+ naive T cells. The CDR3: CASSDPIAGVYEQYF. For the CDR3, the DNA is TGTGCCAGCAGTGACCCAATAGCGGGAGTTTACGAGCAGTACTTC.